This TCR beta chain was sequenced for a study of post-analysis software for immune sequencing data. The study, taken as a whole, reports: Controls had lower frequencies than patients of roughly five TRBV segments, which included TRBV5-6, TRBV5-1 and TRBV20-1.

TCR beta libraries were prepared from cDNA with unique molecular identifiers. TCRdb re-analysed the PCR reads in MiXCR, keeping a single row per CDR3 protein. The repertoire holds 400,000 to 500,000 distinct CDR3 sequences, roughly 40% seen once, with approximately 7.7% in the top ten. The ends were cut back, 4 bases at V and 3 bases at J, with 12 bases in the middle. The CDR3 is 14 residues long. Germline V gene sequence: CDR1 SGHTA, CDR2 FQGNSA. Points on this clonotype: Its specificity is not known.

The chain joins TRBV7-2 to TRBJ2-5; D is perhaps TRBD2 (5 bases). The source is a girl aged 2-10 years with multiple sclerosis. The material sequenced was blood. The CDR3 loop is CASSSRTGKETQYF. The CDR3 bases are TGTGCCAGCAGCTCCCGGACTGGGAAAGAGACCCAGTACTTC. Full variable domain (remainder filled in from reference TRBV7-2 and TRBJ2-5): GAGVSQSPSNKVTEKGKDVELRCDPISGHTALYWYRQSLGQGLEFLIYFQGNSAPDKSGLPSDRFSAERTGGSVSTLTIQRTQQEDSAVYLCASSSRTGKETQYFGPGTRLLVL.